One sample yielded the 9 T cell receptor beta chains listed below, sequenced in a study. Via MiXCR, TCRdb re-called the 5' RACE reads, giving one row per CDR3 protein. The table lists approximately 47,000 distinct CDR3 sequences, roughly 30% of them singletons, with about 2% in the top ten. Source material: naive CD4+ T cells sorted from blood. The subset denotes: naive CD4+ T cells, CD4+CD45RA+CD25-. These receptors all come from a female donor with breast cancer.

Details on this clonotype: This clone may be a read error of a much larger clone one base away. The V call is TRBV7-9, the J call TRBJ2-5; the match to TRBD2 covers 9 bases. The CDR3 runs to 14 residues. CDR1 SEHNR and CDR2 FQNEAQ come from the germline V gene (reference sequence). CDR3 sequence (DNA): TGTGCCAGCAGCCCGAGCGGGGGGCAAGAGACCCAGTGCTTC. Its protein product is CASSPSGGQETQCF.

The CDR3 nucleotides read TGTGCCAGCAGTCCCTATAAGAACCCCAAAGACTACGAGCAGTACTTC. The encoded protein is CASSPYKNPKDYEQYF. The V gene is TRBV12-3 or TRBV12-4, the J gene TRBJ2-7; no definite D call. Trimming removed 5 bases from V and 3 bases from J, with 20 bases in between. The CDR3 spans 16 residues.

This clonotype appeared a few times. This sequence joins TRBV6-6 and TRBJ2-5; perhaps TRBD2 as D (5 bases). This CDR3 spans 13 amino acids. Germline V gene data show CDR1 as MNHNY and CDR2 as SVGAGI (reference sequence). V dropped 8 bases and J dropped 0 bases, with 10 bases sitting between them. The CDR3 DNA follows: TGTGCCAGCGCTAGCCATCACCAAGAGACCCAGTACTTC. It translates to CASASHHQETQYF.

This clonotype was counted at least ten times. This sequence joins TRBV5-1 and TRBJ2-1, with 7 bases aligning to TRBD2. The J segment lost 5 bases and the V segment lost 0 bases, leaving 2 bases of the junction unmatched. Looked up from germline, CDR1 is SGHRS and CDR2 is YFSETQ. The CDR3 spans 14 residues. CDR3 sequence reads: CASSLGLADNEQFF. The CDR3, as DNA: TGCGCCAGCAGCTTGGGGCTAGCGGACAATGAGCAGTTCTTC.

J is TRBJ2-1 and V is TRBV24-1; D gene ambiguous. CDR1 KGHDR and CDR2 SFDVKD come from the germline V gene. Deletions cut 7 bases from V and 9 bases from J, with 12 bases between. The CDR3 covers 12 residues. This CDR3 reads CATRGWGPEQFF. The CDR3 region has the DNA TGTGCCACCAGAGGCTGGGGTCCTGAGCAGTTCTTC.

CDR3 nucleotide sequence: TGTGCCAGCAGTCCCATTGGGGCCGGTCACAATGAGCAGTTCTTC. Translation gives CASSPIGAGHNEQFF. This rearrangement joins TRBV28 to TRBJ2-1; TRBD1 might be the D (5 bases). CDR3 size: 15 residues. CDR1 is MDHEN and CDR2 is SYDVKM in the germline V gene. V was shortened by 5 bases and J by 5 bases, with 16 bases between the two germline ends.

In its sample, this clonotype was seen many times. The CDR3 region is CASSFLVNTEAFF. CDR3 bases: TGCGCCAGCAGCTTCTTGGTGAACACTGAAGCTTTCTTT. The gene calls are TRBV5-1 and TRBJ1-1; D is uncertain. Trimming shortened V by 2 bases and J by 0 bases, and 5 bases separated the two germline ends. Germline values: CDR1 SGHRS, CDR2 YFSETQ. The CDR3 runs 13 residues. Full variable domain (outside the CDR3, taken from reference TRBV5-1 and TRBJ1-1): KAGVTQTPRYLIKTRGQQVTLSCSPISGHRSVSWYQQTPGQGLQFLFEYFSETQRNKGNFPGRFSGRQFSNSRSEMNVSTLELGDSALYLCASSFLVNTEAFFGQGTRLTVV.

The chain joins TRBV12-3 or TRBV12-4 to TRBJ2-1; the D is unclear. The CDR3 has 14 amino acids. Trimming shortened V by 2 bases and J by 6 bases, and 11 bases separated the two germline ends. The CDR3 DNA follows: TGTGCCAGCAGTTTATCGGCTCGAAGCAATGAGCAGTTCTTC. It yields the protein CASSLSARSNEQFF.

This clonotype was detected a few times. This chain links TRBV6-1 with TRBJ2-4; D not resolved. The CDR3 extends over 15 amino acids. The germline V gene has CDR1 MNHNS and CDR2 SASEGT. The germline V and J ends were trimmed by 2 bases and 7 bases, with 15 bases remaining between them. Written as DNA, the CDR3 is TGTGCCAGCAGTGAACAATCACGGCCCGGGAACATTCAGTACTTC. This gives the protein CASSEQSRPGNIQYF.